This TCR beta chain was sequenced for a study of OX40 agonist ivuxolimab in advanced cancers. Overall study context: Partial responses occurred in three patients (one hepatocellular carcinoma, two cutaneous melanoma).

The protocol was immunoSEQ multiplex PCR, while the TCRdb copy is restricted to in-frame clones and leaves out a portion. The sample shows 120,000 or so clones, approximately 89% of them seen only once. At baseline, cycle 4 day 1, and cycle 7 day 1, blood was sampled. The sequenced sample was CD4+ or CD8+ T cells sorted from blood, obtained in a trial of the OX40 agonist ivuxolimab. This TCR came from an adult with an advanced solid tumor such as melanoma, head and neck, liver or kidney cancer.

CDR3 protein: CASRPGSANEQFF. CDR3 sequence (DNA): TGTGCCAGCAGGCCCGGGAGTGCGAATGAGCAGTTCTTC. The chain has TRBV6-1 and TRBJ2-1; perhaps TRBD2 as D (6 bases). This CDR3 comprises 13 residues. Trimming pared 6 bases from V and 7 bases from J, leaving 13 bases between. The germline gives CDR1 MNHNS, CDR2 SASEGT.